This TCR beta chain was sequenced in a study of blood T cells in healthy people across ages. With a J-beta primer mix and a sample-barcoded 5' primer, a second PCR ran about 6 to 11 cycles. TCRdb reprocessed the 5' RACE reads with MiXCR, giving one entry per CDR3 protein. Seen here are roughly 500,000 distinct CDR3 sequences, 25% to 30% observed once, and the top ten hold 15% to 20%. The CDR3 is made up of 13 amino acids. Germline CDR1 reads MNHEY; CDR2 reads SVGEGT. Sequenced sample: blood. The rearrangement links TRBV6-2 or TRBV6-3 to TRBJ2-5; D not certain. The tail of the sequence fits TRBJ2-7 better, so the J call may be wrong. This receptor was obtained from a woman in her 70s in good health. CDR3 sequence (DNA): TGTGCCAGCACCAAAGACGGAACCTACGAGCAGTACTTC. Encoded protein: CASTKDGTYEQYF.